The present T cell receptor beta chain was sequenced within a study of OX40 agonist ivuxolimab in advanced cancers. Findings and limits, study-wide: Expanded clones belonging to CD8+ T cells outnumbered, on average, those of CD4+. The 0.1-3.0 mg/kg partial responders had among the lowest clonal expansion.

CDR1 and CDR2 from the germline V gene are LGHNT and FRNRAP. The CDR3 has 14 amino acids. Trimming stripped 2 bases from V and 3 bases from J, with 11 bases between. Clones were sequenced by immunoSEQ multiplex PCR, and TCRdb holds only the in-frame ones, with some missing. The sample gives 73,000 or so clones, just over 85% of which show up once; 0.75% is in the top ten. Of note for this clone: The antigen remains unidentified.

The sequence was collected from an adult with an advanced solid tumor such as melanoma, head and neck, liver or kidney cancer. Source: CD4+ or CD8+ T cells sorted from blood, taken in a trial of the OX40 agonist ivuxolimab. The chain links TRBV12-5 to TRBJ2-7; D is perhaps TRBD1 or TRBD2 (5 bases each). The CDR3 sequence is CASGLTRDGYEQYF. The CDR3 DNA is TGTGCTAGTGGTTTGACCCGGGACGGCTACGAGCAGTACTTC.